These 22 T cell receptor beta chains were sequenced from one sample in a study of T cell responses to AZD1222 COVID-19 vaccine. Clones were read by immunoSEQ multiplex PCR, and TCRdb kept only the in-frame ones, dropping some. Of more than 90,000 clones in the sample, 70% to 90% were seen once. Sample: peripheral blood, taken 28 days after the second AZD1222 dose. These receptors all come from an adult who received the AZD1222 COVID-19 vaccine.

This chain uses TRBV9 with TRBJ2-5; D might be TRBD2 (7 bases). V shed 1 base and J shed 3 bases, with 10 bases lying between them. Germline V gene lookup returns CDR1 SGDLS and CDR2 YYNGEE. CDR3 size: 14 residues. The CDR3 sequence: CASSVTGREETQYF. CDR3 nucleotide sequence: TGTGCCAGCAGCGTAACAGGGAGGGAAGAGACCCAGTACTTC.

The genes are TRBV9 and TRBJ2-2, with TRBD2 as a possible D gene (5 bases). Germline V lookup: CDR1 SGDLS, CDR2 YYNGEE. V lost 0 bases and J lost 6, with 12 bases in between. The CDR3 length is 15 residues. CDR3 region: CASSVARGWAGELFF. CDR3 DNA: TGTGCCAGCAGCGTAGCCCGGGGATGGGCCGGGGAGCTGTTTTTT.

This clone was recorded a few times. The chain recombines TRBV4-2 with TRBJ2-1; D possibly uses TRBD1 or TRBD2 (5 bases each). Germline lookup yields CDR1 LGHNA and CDR2 YNFKEQ. V gave up 0 bases and J gave up 12 bases, with 15 bases separating them. CDR3 length: 14 amino acids. CDR3 nucleotides: TGTGCCAGCAGCCAAGAATGGGACGGACGGAGGCAGTTCTTC. It codes for CASSQEWDGRRQFF.

This chain connects TRBV28 to TRBJ1-2; tentatively, D is TRBD1 (6 bases). Germline V gene sequence: CDR1 MDHEN, CDR2 SYDVKM. Trimming took off 5 bases at V and 10 bases at J, with 11 bases between the two ends. This CDR3 is built from 11 residues. The CDR3 protein is CASSARQDYTF. The CDR3 DNA follows: TGTGCCAGCAGTGCCAGACAGGACTACACCTTC.

This chain uses TRBV7-2 with TRBJ2-7; a possible D gene is TRBD2 (5 bases). The CDR3 has 14 amino acids. The germline V and J ends were trimmed by 8 bases and 2 bases, with 16 bases remaining between them. Germline values: CDR1 SGHTA, CDR2 FQGNSA. CDR3 amino acids: CASSHPAGAYEQYF. Written as DNA, the CDR3 is TGTGCCAGCTCCCACCCCGCCGGGGCCTACGAGCAGTACTTC. Supplemented by reference TRBV7-2 and TRBJ2-7, the full variable domain reads GAGVSQSPSNKVTEKGKDVELRCDPISGHTALYWYRQSLGQGLEFLIYFQGNSAPDKSGLPSDRFSAERTGGSVSTLTIQRTQQEDSAVYLCASSHPAGAYEQYFGPGTRLTVT.

The chain links TRBV4-2 to TRBJ1-2; the match to TRBD1 covers 9 bases. CDR1 is LGHNA and CDR2 is YNFKEQ in the germline V gene. The CDR3 sequence is 16 residues long. The J segment lost 5 bases and the V segment lost 0 bases, leaving 7 bases of the junction unmatched. For the CDR3, the DNA is TGTGCCAGCAGCCAAGAGAGGAGGGACAGGGTATATGGCTACACCTTC. Translating it yields CASSQERRDRVYGYTF.

The count of this clone is one. The CDR3 coding sequence is TGTGCCAGCAGCTTCGACGGGACAGGGTTGACTGAAGCTTTCTTT. Translated, it gives CASSFDGTGLTEAFF. This chain uses TRBV7-6 with TRBJ1-1; TRBD1 matches at 9 bases. V gave up 3 bases and J gave up 5 bases; unmatched junction bases: 7. CDR3 size: 15 residues. Germline V CDR1 and CDR2: SGHVS, FNYEAQ.

The V gene is TRBV12-3 or TRBV12-4, the J gene TRBJ1-1; 11 bases agree with TRBD1. This CDR3 spans 12 amino acids. V was pared by 3 bases and J by 11 bases, with 2 bases of the junction left unmatched. CDR3 bases: TGTGCCAGCAGTTTTGGGACAGGGGGGGCTTTCTTT. This encodes CASSFGTGGAFF.

The V gene is TRBV28, the J gene TRBJ2-1; TRBD2 matches 11 bases. This CDR3 is built from 13 residues. V shed 6 bases, J shed 7 bases, and the junction held 2 bases outside the gene matches. Germline V gene data show CDR1 as MDHEN and CDR2 as SYDVKM. The CDR3 here is CASSPSGRNEQFF. In nucleotides, the CDR3 is TGTGCCAGCAGCCCTAGCGGGAGGAATGAGCAGTTCTTC.

The rearrangement links TRBV6-5 to TRBJ1-1, with D unclear. The CDR3 is 11 residues long. V was cut by 4 bases and J by 6 bases, with 6 bases left in between. The V gene's germline CDR1 is MNHEY and CDR2 SVGAGI. CDR3 protein: CASSSLAEAFF. The CDR3 DNA sequence: TGTGCCAGCAGTTCTCTAGCTGAAGCTTTCTTT.

The chain has TRBV5-5 and TRBJ2-2; D is unclear. Germline-derived CDR1 and CDR2 are SGHKS and YYEKEE (reference sequence). V was cut by 5 bases and J by 5 bases, with 7 bases left in between. CDR3 length: 12 amino acids. The chain's CDR3 is CASRELTGELFF. In DNA, the CDR3 is TGTGCCAGCAGGGAGTTAACCGGGGAGCTGTTTTTT.

V and J are TRBV18 and TRBJ1-2; D remains ambiguous. CDR1 is KGHSH, CDR2 LQKENI, per germline. CDR3 length: 16 amino acids. The V and J ends lost 0 bases and 4 bases respectively, with 15 bases between them. Written as DNA, the CDR3 is TGTGCCAGCTCACCACCGGATATCCAGTCTGGCTATGGCTACACCTTC. Its translation is CASSPPDIQSGYGYTF.

The chain couples TRBV11-2 to TRBJ1-3, with D tentatively TRBD1 (5 bases). V lost 5 bases and J lost 7, with 15 bases in between. Germline V gene data show CDR1 as SGHAT and CDR2 as FQNNGV. CDR3 length equals 14 residues. In nucleotides, the CDR3 is TGTGCCAGCAGCCGCGGGGCAGGAGGGAACACCATATATTTT. Its translation is CASSRGAGGNTIYF.

The rearrangement links TRBV6-2 or TRBV6-3 to TRBJ2-2; D possibly corresponds to TRBD1 (5 bases). Germline V gene lookup returns CDR1 MNHEY and CDR2 SVGEGT. CDR3 length equals 16 residues. V was cut by 3 bases and J by 6 bases, with 17 bases left in between. CDR3 residues: CASSYSAGMVAGELFF. The CDR3 DNA reads TGTGCCAGCAGTTATTCGGCAGGGATGGTCGCCGGGGAGCTGTTTTTT.

The chain combines TRBV11-2 with TRBJ1-6; unclear D gene. Germline-derived CDR1 and CDR2 are SGHAT and FQNNGV. This CDR3 is built from 15 residues. V lost 0 bases and J lost 6, with 9 bases in between. CDR3 in DNA: TGTGCCAGCAGCTTAGAGTGGGAGTTTAATTCACCCCTCCACTTT. Translation: CASSLEWEFNSPLHF.

The J gene is TRBJ2-2, the V gene TRBV6-4; D is possibly TRBD2 (5 bases). With 6 bases removed from V and 6 bases from J, the gap between germline ends came to 17 bases. There are 15 residues in the CDR3. Germline CDR1 is MRHNA and CDR2 is SNTAGT. In nucleotides, the CDR3 is TGTGCCAGCAGGACGGACTCTTTAGGCCCCGGGGAGCTGTTTTTT. Protein: CASRTDSLGPGELFF.

The chain combines TRBV7-3 with TRBJ1-4; a weak D match, TRBD1 (6 bases). The V and J ends lost 5 bases and 7 bases respectively, with 17 bases between them. The CDR3 contains 15 residues. Germline loops: CDR1 SGHTA, CDR2 FQGTGA. The CDR3: CASSAEQGRLEKLFF. The CDR3 DNA reads TGTGCCAGCAGCGCTGAACAGGGACGGCTTGAAAAACTGTTTTTT.

The count of this clone is one. The chain links TRBV19 to TRBJ2-3; D possibly corresponds to TRBD1 (7 bases). V was pared by 1 base and J by 4 bases, with 21 bases between. There are 18 residues in the CDR3. Per the germline V gene, CDR1 is LNHDA and CDR2 is SQIVND (reference sequence). The CDR3 DNA is TGTGCCAGTAGTATAGGGGGGAGGAGGACAGGTAGGCCAGATACGCAGTATTTT. Amino acids: CASSIGGRRTGRPDTQYF.

V and J are TRBV2 and TRBJ2-7; 9 nucleotides match TRBD1. The CDR3 consists of 14 residues. Per germline, CDR1 SNHLY and CDR2 FYNNEI. V shed 7 bases, J shed 5 bases, and the junction held 9 bases outside the gene matches. This CDR3 reads CASTPGTGIHEQYF. The CDR3 nucleotides read TGTGCCAGCACTCCCGGGACAGGGATCCACGAGCAGTACTTC.

The chain uses TRBV6-2 or TRBV6-3 and TRBJ2-1; 11 nucleotides align to TRBD2. Trimming took 2 bases from V and 3 from J; bases not matched to a gene: 0. The CDR3 loop spans 15 amino acids. CDR1 MNHEY and CDR2 SVGEGT come from the germline V gene. The CDR3, as DNA: TGTGCCAGCAGTTACACTAGCGGGGGCTACAATGAGCAGTTCTTC. It encodes CASSYTSGGYNEQFF.

The chain uses TRBV28 and TRBJ2-2; weak D call: TRBD2 (6 bases). Germline values: CDR1 MDHEN, CDR2 SYDVKM. CDR3 size: 16 residues. Trimming removed 2 bases from V and 0 bases from J, with 10 bases in between. CDR3 DNA sequence: TGTGCCAGCAGTTTACGGCGGGGCGCGAACACCGGGGAGCTGTTTTTT. This gives the protein CASSLRRGANTGELFF. Filled out from reference TRBV28 and TRBJ2-2, the complete variable domain reads DVKVTQSSRYLVKRTGEKVFLECVQDMDHENMFWYRQDPGLGLRLIYFSYDVKMKEKGDIPEGYSVSREKKERFSLILESASTNQTSMYLCASSLRRGANTGELFFGEGSRLTVL.

This clone was observed once. The chain couples TRBV19 to TRBJ1-2; D call uncertain. Germline lookup yields CDR1 LNHDA and CDR2 SQIVND (reference sequence). Trimming pared 7 bases from V and 6 bases from J, leaving 21 bases between. The CDR3 is made up of 15 amino acids. The CDR3 reads CASIDGRVLGHGYTF. CDR3 nucleotides: TGTGCCAGTATTGACGGACGGGTGCTAGGACATGGCTACACCTTC. The variable domain in full, completed from reference TRBV19 and TRBJ1-2, reads DGGITQSPKYLFRKEGQNVTLSCEQNLNHDAMYWYRQDPGQGLRLIYYSQIVNDFQKGDIAEGYSVSREKKESFPLTVTSAQKNPTAFYLCASIDGRVLGHGYTFGSGTRLTVV.